These 21 T cell receptor beta chains share one sample of origin, sequenced in a study of cytomegalovirus exposure and HLA in healthy donors (TCRdb year 2017). The method was the immunoSEQ multiplex PCR assay. The multiplex PCR relied on a mix of 60 forward primers for TCR Vbeta segments and 13 reverse primers for TCR Jbeta segments. TCRdb took this table from immuneACCESS and kept in-frame rearrangements with V and J called. Such tables lack part of the clones; where checked against another copy, unresolved V genes explain under half of the gap, and the rest is unexplained. The sample data list approximately 100,000 clones, and about two thirds of these were observed just once. Roughly 5.9% of the sample comes from the top ten. The sequencing input was PBMCs. These receptors originate from a woman between 70 and 85 years old in good health and CMV-seropositive.

V and J are TRBV2 and TRBJ1-6, with D possibly TRBD1 on 5 matching bases. In germline, CDR1 is SNHLY, CDR2 FYNNEI. This CDR3 contains 12 residues. V lost 7 bases to trimming and J lost 7 bases, with 8 bases between them. DNA for the CDR3: TGTGCCAGCACCGGGGGGAATTCACCCCTCCACTTT. It is translated as CASTGGNSPLHF. The entire variable domain, with the rest obtained from reference TRBV2 and TRBJ1-6, is as follows: EPEVTQTPSHQVTQMGQEVILRCVPISNHLYFYWYRQILGQKVEFLVSFYNNEISEKSEIFDDQFSVERPDGSNFTLKIRSTKLEDSAMYFCASTGGNSPLHFGNGTRLTVT.

The chain carries TRBV11-1 and TRBJ2-1, with D perhaps TRBD2 (7 bases). V lost 2 bases and J 9 bases, leaving 20 bases between the germline ends. Per the germline V gene, CDR1 is SGHAT and CDR2 is FQDESV (reference sequence). This CDR3 contains 16 residues. CDR3 nucleotides: TGTGCCAGCAGCTTAAGCGCGGGGGCCTTCATCAGTGAGCAGTTCTTC. This gives the protein CASSLSAGAFISEQFF. The whole variable domain, remainder taken from reference TRBV11-1 and TRBJ2-1, is EAEVAQSPRYKITEKSQAVAFWCDPISGHATLYWYRQILGQGPELLVQFQDESVVDDSQLPKDRFSAERLKGVDSTLKIQPAELGDSAMYLCASSLSAGAFISEQFFGPGTRLTVL.

CDR3 DNA sequence: TGTGCCAGCAGTGAAGGAGGAGTGAACACTGAAGCTTTCTTT. Its translation is CASSEGGVNTEAFF. This chain links TRBV6-1 with TRBJ1-1; no definite D call. The CDR3 extends over 14 amino acids. The V end was cut by 1 base, the J end by 0 bases, with 6 bases between. Germline-derived CDR1 and CDR2 are MNHNS and SASEGT.

The V gene is TRBV11-2, the J gene TRBJ2-3; TRBD2 agrees at 10 bases. The CDR3 spans 16 residues. Germline CDR1 and CDR2: SGHAT and FQNNGV. After removal of 2 bases from V and 1 base from J, the junction contained 3 bases not matched to a gene. The CDR3 sequence is CASSLLLAGRTDTQYF. The CDR3 DNA sequence: TGTGCCAGCAGCTTATTACTAGCGGGGCGCACAGATACGCAGTATTTT.

CDR3 sequence: CASSYGASNQPQHF. The CDR3 DNA reads TGTGCCAGCAGTTACGGGGCTAGCAATCAGCCCCAGCATTTT. The chain combines TRBV6-6 with TRBJ1-5, with D perhaps matching TRBD1 (5 bases). The germline CDR1 and CDR2 sequences are MNHNY and SVGAGI (reference sequence). The CDR3 sequence is 14 residues long. V lost 2 bases, J lost 0 bases, and 5 bases lay in between.

V usage is TRBV6-6 and J usage is TRBJ2-5; 7 positions agree with TRBD2. After removal of 7 bases from V and 7 bases from J, the junction contained 12 bases not matched to a gene. The CDR3 is 14 residues long. Germline CDR1 is MNHNY and CDR2 is SVGAGI (reference sequence). CDR3 region: CASNGGRSRRTQYF. Here the CDR3 DNA reads TGTGCCAGCAACGGGGGGAGGTCCCGGAGGACCCAGTACTTC.

The genes are TRBV7-9 and TRBJ1-1; TRBD1 matches 7 bases. Germline V gene sequence: CDR1 SEHNR, CDR2 FQNEAQ (reference sequence). The CDR3 has 15 amino acids. Trimming at V came to 4 bases and at J to 4 bases, leaving 9 bases not matched to a gene. CDR3 coding DNA: TGTGCCAGCAGCTCCCGGACAGGTGACGGCACTGAAGCTTTCTTT. This gives the protein CASSSRTGDGTEAFF.

The chain combines TRBV2 with TRBJ1-4, with D perhaps matching TRBD1 (6 bases). CDR1 SNHLY and CDR2 FYNNEI come from the germline V gene. This CDR3 has 14 amino acids. V lost 4 bases to trimming and J lost 3 bases, with 9 bases between them. The CDR3 DNA follows: TGTGCCAGCAGTGTACAGGGTCCTAATGAAAAACTGTTTTTT. It is translated as CASSVQGPNEKLFF.

V gene TRBV12-5 combines with J gene TRBJ2-1; TRBD1 agrees at 9 bases. Trimming removed 2 bases from V and 14 bases from J; junction bases left unmatched: 10. Germline-derived CDR1 and CDR2 are LGHNT and FRNRAP. This CDR3 is built from 14 residues. The chain's CDR3 is CASGLSPLTGGKFF. Here the CDR3 DNA reads TGTGCTAGTGGTTTGTCGCCTCTGACAGGGGGAAAGTTCTTC.

V usage is TRBV9 and J usage is TRBJ2-1; 7 bases agree with TRBD2. The length of the CDR3 is 15 residues. J lost 10 bases, V lost 0 bases, and 10 bases had no gene match. Germline lookup yields CDR1 SGDLS and CDR2 YYNGEE. CDR3 in DNA: TGTGCCAGCAGCGTAGTGCTAGCGGCTGTGGGAGAGCAGTTCTTC. As protein: CASSVVLAAVGEQFF.

The V call is TRBV7-9, the J call TRBJ2-3; TRBD2 matches 8 bases. Looked up from germline, CDR1 is SEHNR and CDR2 is FQNEAQ (reference sequence). The CDR3 loop spans 17 amino acids. V trimming: 5 bases; J trimming: 0 bases; junction bases outside the gene matches: 10. In DNA, the CDR3 is TGTGCCAGCAGCCCAATTGGAGCGGGGGCCAGCACAGATACGCAGTATTTT. It yields the protein CASSPIGAGASTDTQYF.

The count of this clone is one. The rearrangement joins TRBV29-1 to TRBJ1-3; D remains unclear. V shed 5 bases and J shed 0 bases, with 11 bases lying between them. Germline CDR1 and CDR2: SQVTM and ANQGSEA. This CDR3 region has 14 residues. The DNA of the CDR3 is TGCAGCGTTACCCGAGGGATCTCTGGAAACACCATATATTTT. It encodes CSVTRGISGNTIYF. The full variable domain, completed using reference TRBV29-1 and TRBJ1-3, is SAVISQKPSRDICQRGTSLTIQCQVDSQVTMMFWYRQQPGQSLTLIATANQGSEATYESGFVIDKFPISRPNLTFSTLTVSNMSPEDSSIYLCSVTRGISGNTIYFGEGSWLTVV.

The rearrangement links TRBV6-1 to TRBJ2-3; D ambiguous. Trimming took 4 bases from V and 3 from J, leaving 11 bases between them. CDR1 is MNHNS and CDR2 is SASEGT in the germline V gene. The CDR3 is made up of 14 amino acids. The CDR3 DNA reads TGTGCCAGCAGTGCCCGCCTAGTAACAGATACGCAGTATTTT. It codes for CASSARLVTDTQYF.

The chain carries TRBV10-3 and TRBJ1-5; 8 bases fit TRBD1. V lost 4 bases to trimming and J lost 4 bases; unmatched junction nucleotides: 0. Germline V gene sequence: CDR1 ENHRY, CDR2 SYGVKD. This CDR3 contains 13 residues. CDR3 sequence (DNA): TGTGCCATCAGTGGGGACAGGAATCAGCCCCAGCATTTT. Its protein product is CAISGDRNQPQHF.

The CDR3 sequence: CASSGQGYQPQHF. The CDR3 nucleotides read TGTGCCAGCAGTGGACAGGGATACCAGCCCCAGCATTTT. The chain carries TRBV6-1 and TRBJ1-5; TRBD1 matches at 7 bases. The V gene end was trimmed by 4 bases and the J gene end by 7 bases; junction bases not matched to a gene: 4. This CDR3 has 13 residues. The germline V gene has CDR1 MNHNS and CDR2 SASEGT.

The rearrangement links TRBV5-5 to TRBJ1-2; TRBD1 matches at 7 bases. The CDR3 is 14 amino acids. The V and J ends lost 4 bases and 1 base, in that order; junction bases with no gene match: 4. Germline assignment: CDR1 SGHKS and CDR2 YYEKEE (reference sequence). CDR3 sequence (DNA): TGTGCCAGCAGCATTCGGGACAGTAACTATGGCTACACCTTC. Residues: CASSIRDSNYGYTF.

This clone came up a few times. The chain joins TRBV10-3 to TRBJ2-5; 7 bases are a match to TRBD2. Near its end, the DNA agrees better with TRBJ2-7, so the J call may be wrong. Looked up from germline, CDR1 is ENHRY and CDR2 is SYGVKD. This CDR3 contains 16 residues. The CDR3 sequence is CAISESGAGVTYEQYF. CDR3 coding DNA: TGTGCCATCAGTGAGTCCGGGGCGGGGGTGACCTACGAGCAGTACTTC.

V is TRBV14 and J is TRBJ2-6; possibly TRBD1 for D (5 bases). The CDR3 covers 14 residues. CDR1 is SGHDN, CDR2 FVKESK, per germline. The V end was cut by 3 bases, the J end by 2 bases, with 5 bases between. For the CDR3, the DNA is TGTGCCAGCAGCCAGGGGCCTGGGGCCAACGTCCTGACTTTC. Residues: CASSQGPGANVLTF.

The gene calls are TRBV5-1 and TRBJ1-3; unclear D gene. V lost 4 bases, J lost 0 bases, and 11 bases lay in between. CDR3 size: 15 residues. CDR1 and CDR2 from the germline V gene are SGHRS and YFSETQ. The CDR3 region has the DNA TGCGCCAGCAGCGCGTATGGACTCTCTGGAAACACCATATATTTT. Translation: CASSAYGLSGNTIYF.

This sequence joins TRBV27 and TRBJ1-4, with D perhaps TRBD1 (5 bases). CDR1 is MNHEY, CDR2 SMNVEV, per germline (reference sequence). This CDR3 comprises 14 residues. V lost 5 bases to trimming and J lost 7 bases, with 14 bases between them. The CDR3 DNA reads TGTGCCAGCAGTCAAGGGACTAGGGGTGAAAAACTGTTTTTT. This sequence encodes CASSQGTRGEKLFF. The entire variable domain, with the rest obtained from reference TRBV27 and TRBJ1-4, is as follows: EAQVTQNPRYLITVTGKKLTVTCSQNMNHEYMSWYRQDPGLGLRQIYYSMNVEVTDKGDVPEGYKVSRKEKRNFPLILESPSPNQTSLYFCASSQGTRGEKLFFGSGTQLSVL.

The rearrangement joins TRBV20-1 to TRBJ1-1; the D is unclear. Germline V gives CDR1 DFQATT, CDR2 SNEGSKA (reference sequence). This CDR3 spans 11 amino acids. V was trimmed by 5 bases and J by 5 bases, leaving 9 bases between them. For the CDR3, the DNA is TGCAGTGCTGGGCCGGGGACTGAAGCTTTCTTT. This gives the protein CSAGPGTEAFF.